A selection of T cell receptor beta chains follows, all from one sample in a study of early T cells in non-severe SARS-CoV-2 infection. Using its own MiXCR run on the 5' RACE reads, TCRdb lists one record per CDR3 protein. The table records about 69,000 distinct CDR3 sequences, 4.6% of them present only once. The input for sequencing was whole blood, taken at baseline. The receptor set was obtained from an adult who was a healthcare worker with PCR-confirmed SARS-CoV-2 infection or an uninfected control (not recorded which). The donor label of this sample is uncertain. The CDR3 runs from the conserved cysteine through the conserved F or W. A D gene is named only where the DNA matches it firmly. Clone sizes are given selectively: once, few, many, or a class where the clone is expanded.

CDR3 DNA: TGTGCCAGCAGCTTAGATCCACGGGGGGCCGGGGATACGCAGTATTTT; CDR3 protein: CASSLDPRGAGDTQYF; J gene: TRBJ2-3; D gene: NA; V gene: TRBV11-2; clone size: few
CDR3 DNA: TGTGCCAGCAGCAATTTTCGGGACAACCAAGAGACCCAGTACTTC; CDR3 protein: CASSNFRDNQETQYF; J gene: TRBJ2-5; D gene: NA; V gene: TRBV13; clone size: many
CDR3 DNA: TGTGCCAGCAGCTTAACATACTGGACAGGCCAGGATCAGCCCCAGCATTTT; CDR3 protein: CASSLTYWTGQDQPQHF; J gene: TRBJ1-5; D gene: TRBD1; V gene: TRBV5-5; clone size: few
CDR3 DNA: TGTGCCACCACCGGAGGGGATAGCAATCAGCCCCAGCATTTT; CDR3 protein: CATTGGDSNQPQHF; J gene: TRBJ1-5; D gene: NA; V gene: TRBV10-3; clone size: many
CDR3 DNA: TGTGCCAGCAGGGGACAGGGACCTTACGAGCAGTACTTC; CDR3 protein: CASRGQGPYEQYF; J gene: TRBJ2-7; D gene: TRBD1; V gene: TRBV2; clone size: NA
CDR3 DNA: TGTGCCAGCAGCCCAGCGGCAGTTCATGGCTACACCTTC; CDR3 protein: CASSPAAVHGYTF; J gene: TRBJ1-2; D gene: NA; V gene: TRBV14; clone size: few
CDR3 DNA: TGTGCCAGCAGCTCAGGGGGCTTGGGCACAGATACGCAGTATTTT; CDR3 protein: CASSSGGLGTDTQYF; J gene: TRBJ2-3; D gene: TRBD1; V gene: TRBV28; clone size: NA
CDR3 DNA: TGTGCCAGCACCCCGACAGGGGGCTTTGGCTACACCTTC; CDR3 protein: CASTPTGGFGYTF; J gene: TRBJ1-2; D gene: TRBD1; V gene: TRBV7-2; clone size: many
CDR3 DNA: TGCAGTGCTAGAGATAAGGGGGCCGGATCAAGGAACACTGAAGCTTTCTTT; CDR3 protein: CSARDKGAGSRNTEAFF; J gene: TRBJ1-1; D gene: TRBD1; V gene: TRBV20-1; clone size: many
CDR3 DNA: TGTGCCTGGAGCTCCGGGGGCTATGGCTACACCTTC; CDR3 protein: CAWSSGGYGYTF; J gene: TRBJ1-2; D gene: NA; V gene: TRBV30; clone size: few
CDR3 DNA: TGTGCCAGCAGCTTAGGGCGGGGGGGTTACAATGAGCAGTTCTTC; CDR3 protein: CASSLGRGGYNEQFF; J gene: TRBJ2-1; D gene: TRBD2; V gene: TRBV7-2; clone size: few
CDR3 DNA: TGTGCCAGCAGAGGGGTCCTTCGGCCAGAAGAGAACACTGAAGCTTTCTTT; CDR3 protein: CASRGVLRPEENTEAFF; J gene: TRBJ1-1; D gene: NA; V gene: TRBV27; clone size: NA
CDR3 DNA: TGCGCCAGCAGCCAAGATACGGGTGTTCCAGGGGGAAAGACCCAGTACTTC; CDR3 protein: CASSQDTGVPGGKTQYF; J gene: TRBJ2-5; D gene: TRBD1; V gene: TRBV4-3; clone size: few
CDR3 DNA: TGTGCCAGTAGCAACAGGGAAAACACCGGGGAGCTGTTTTTT; CDR3 protein: CASSNRENTGELFF; J gene: TRBJ2-2; D gene: NA; V gene: TRBV19; clone size: NA
CDR3 DNA: TGTGCCAGCAGCTTAGACCAGGGGGTTTACAATGAGCAGTTCTTC; CDR3 protein: CASSLDQGVYNEQFF; J gene: TRBJ2-1; D gene: TRBD1; V gene: TRBV7-9; clone size: many
CDR3 DNA: TGTGCCAGCTCACGGGCGCCCCTCACTGGCGGGGGCAATGAGCAGTTCTTC; CDR3 protein: CASSRAPLTGGGNEQFF; J gene: TRBJ2-1; D gene: TRBD2; V gene: TRBV18; clone size: NA
CDR3 DNA: TGCAGCGTTGGGCCGCCAATCGACAGGGTTTGGGAGACCCAGTACTTC; CDR3 protein: CSVGPPIDRVWETQYF; J gene: TRBJ2-5; D gene: TRBD1; V gene: TRBV29-1; clone size: many
CDR3 DNA: TGCGCCAGCAGTGATCCAGGGGGAAGACTGTATTTT; CDR3 protein: CASSDPGGRLYF; J gene: TRBJ2-3; D gene: TRBD1; V gene: TRBV10-1; clone size: NA
CDR3 DNA: TGCGCCAGCAGCCCTAATTCGAACACTGAAGCTTTCTTT; CDR3 protein: CASSPNSNTEAFF; J gene: TRBJ1-1; D gene: NA; V gene: TRBV5-1; clone size: few
CDR3 DNA: TGTGCCAGCAGCTTAGGGTCGGAAGCTTTCTTT; CDR3 protein: CASSLGSEAFF; J gene: TRBJ1-1; D gene: NA; V gene: TRBV11-1; clone size: many
CDR3 DNA: TGTGCCAGCAGTGAAGCGCCGGGGGCTACCCCCGGAGATACGCAGTATTTT; CDR3 protein: CASSEAPGATPGDTQYF; J gene: TRBJ2-3; D gene: NA; V gene: TRBV6-1; clone size: NA
CDR3 DNA: TGTGCCAGCAGCCCCGGTAAAGGACAGGCTGCATATGGCTACACCTTC; CDR3 protein: CASSPGKGQAAYGYTF; J gene: TRBJ1-2; D gene: TRBD1; V gene: TRBV7-2; clone size: many
CDR3 DNA: TGTGCCAGCTCACCAGCCGGGGGGGGCCTCTCCTACGAGCAGTACTTC; CDR3 protein: CASSPAGGGLSYEQYF; J gene: TRBJ2-7; D gene: TRBD2; V gene: TRBV18; clone size: NA
CDR3 DNA: TGCAGTGCTTCACTTCCAGGGGATGGCTACACCTTC; CDR3 protein: CSASLPGDGYTF; J gene: TRBJ1-2; D gene: NA; V gene: TRBV20-1; clone size: NA
CDR3 DNA: TGTGCCTCGGGCCCGGGGGACGGACGCTCCTACGAGCAGTACTTC; CDR3 protein: CASGPGDGRSYEQYF; J gene: TRBJ2-7; D gene: NA; V gene: TRBV11-2; clone size: many
CDR3 DNA: TGCAGTGCTAGAGATCGGGTGCGGAGTAACCTATACAATGAGCAGTTCTTC; CDR3 protein: CSARDRVRSNLYNEQFF; J gene: TRBJ2-1; D gene: NA; V gene: TRBV20-1; clone size: many
CDR3 DNA: TGTGCCAGCAGCTTAGTGGCGGACGGCCTAAATGAGCAGTTCTTC; CDR3 protein: CASSLVADGLNEQFF; J gene: TRBJ2-1; D gene: NA; V gene: TRBV7-6; clone size: many
CDR3 DNA: TGTGCCAGCAGCCAAGATCTGAGGACTTCCTACGAGCAGTACTTC; CDR3 protein: CASSQDLRTSYEQYF; J gene: TRBJ2-7; D gene: NA; V gene: TRBV3-1; clone size: few
CDR3 DNA: TGTGCCAGCAGACCCTCCGAGGGCCGTAATTCACCCCTCCACTTT; CDR3 protein: CASRPSEGRNSPLHF; J gene: TRBJ1-6; D gene: NA; V gene: TRBV28; clone size: NA
CDR3 DNA: TGTGCCAGCAGGGGACTAGCGCTTAACAATGAGCAGTTCTTC; CDR3 protein: CASRGLALNNEQFF; J gene: TRBJ2-1; D gene: NA; V gene: TRBV21-1; clone size: few
CDR3 DNA: TGTGCCATCAGTGAGCCCGTCGGACGGCCGGCTAGCGCATTCACAGATACGCAGTATTTT; CDR3 protein: CAISEPVGRPASAFTDTQYF; J gene: TRBJ2-3; D gene: NA; V gene: TRBV10-3; clone size: many
CDR3 DNA: TGTGCCTGGAGTCCGATGGCCGGGGAGCTGTTTTTT; CDR3 protein: CAWSPMAGELFF; J gene: TRBJ2-2; D gene: NA; V gene: TRBV30; clone size: NA
CDR3 DNA: TGCAGCGTGACAGGGGGCGGTGGGGCCAACGTCCTGACTTTC; CDR3 protein: CSVTGGGGANVLTF; J gene: TRBJ2-6; D gene: TRBD1; V gene: TRBV29-1; clone size: many
CDR3 DNA: TGTGCCAGCAGCATCCTCCTGACGGGGAAAGAGACCCAGTACTTC; CDR3 protein: CASSILLTGKETQYF; J gene: TRBJ2-5; D gene: NA; V gene: TRBV7-9; clone size: NA
CDR3 DNA: TGTGCCAGCCGCGCTATGAGGGCGGAGACCCAGTACTTC; CDR3 protein: CASRAMRAETQYF; J gene: TRBJ2-5; D gene: NA; V gene: TRBV2; clone size: NA
CDR3 DNA: TGCAGCCACAGCCGGGACAGGGGTACCTTCGGCTATGGCTACACCTTC; CDR3 protein: CSHSRDRGTFGYGYTF; J gene: TRBJ1-2; D gene: TRBD1; V gene: TRBV20-1; clone size: many
CDR3 DNA: TGTGCCAGCAGTTTAGAAGGTGACCCTCGAGAGACCCAGTACTTC; CDR3 protein: CASSLEGDPRETQYF; J gene: TRBJ2-5; D gene: NA; V gene: TRBV12-3/TRBV12-4; clone size: NA
CDR3 DNA: TGTGCCAGCACCCTGGGTTCAGCGGGGGCTTTTAATCAGCCCCAGCATTTT; CDR3 protein: CASTLGSAGAFNQPQHF; J gene: TRBJ1-5; D gene: NA; V gene: TRBV6-1; clone size: many
CDR3 DNA: TGTGCCAGCAGCCAACCAACCGGGCGGAGGGGTCACTATGGCTACACCTTC; CDR3 protein: CASSQPTGRRGHYGYTF; J gene: TRBJ1-2; D gene: NA; V gene: TRBV3-1; clone size: many